A single sample gave rise to the 30 T cell receptor beta chains below, sequenced in a study of shared T cell receptors in the human thymus. TCRdb's copy holds only in-frame clones and misses some; the assay was immunoSEQ multiplex PCR. The sample records about 500,000 clones, around three quarters being singletons. These records were also assigned to another study, of human thymus T cells.

The sequenced material came from thymocytes. These receptors were obtained from a boy less than two years old with a congenital heart defect.

The chain employs TRBV5-6 and TRBJ2-7; 10 nucleotides align to TRBD1. Germline V gene sequence: CDR1 SGHDT, CDR2 YYEEEE. CDR3 length equals 13 residues. V gave up 4 bases and J gave up 4 bases; unmatched junction bases: 2. The CDR3 region is CASSRDRGYEQYF. The CDR3 DNA is TGTGCCAGCAGCCGGGACAGGGGTTACGAGCAGTACTTC.

In this sample, this clone turned up a few times. This CDR3 is also generated by other DNA sequences in the sample. This CDR3 is CASSLGGVSNQPQHF. CDR3 DNA: TGTGCCAGCAGCTTGGGAGGGGTTAGCAATCAGCCCCAGCATTTT. J is TRBJ1-5 and V is TRBV7-9, with D perhaps matching TRBD1 (5 bases). The CDR3 consists of 15 residues. The V gene's germline CDR1 is SEHNR and CDR2 FQNEAQ (reference sequence). V lost 3 bases and J lost 0, with 9 bases in between.

The rearrangement uses TRBV13 and TRBJ2-7; 9 bases agree with TRBD1. This CDR3 has 15 residues. Germline V gene lookup returns CDR1 PRHDT and CDR2 FYEKMQ (reference sequence). Trimming at V came to 3 bases and at J to 4 bases, leaving 7 bases not matched to a gene. CDR3 protein: CASSFTGTGSYEQYF. The CDR3 bases are TGTGCCAGCAGCTTTACCGGGACAGGGTCATACGAGCAGTACTTC.

This sequence joins TRBV25-1 and TRBJ1-1; the match to TRBD1 covers 10 bases. With 4 bases clipped from V and 3 bases from J, the junction kept 2 bases outside the gene matches. CDR1 is MGHDK, CDR2 SYGVNS, per germline. This CDR3 spans 14 amino acids. This CDR3 is CASSAGTGDTEAFF. The CDR3 coding sequence is TGTGCCAGCAGTGCCGGGACAGGGGACACTGAAGCTTTCTTT.

This clone was detected only a few times. The V and J genes are TRBV5-5 and TRBJ2-2; D is perhaps TRBD1 (6 bases). Germline loops: CDR1 SGHKS, CDR2 YYEKEE (reference sequence). The ends were cut back, 0 bases at V and 4 bases at J, with 10 bases in the middle. The CDR3 is 15 residues long. The CDR3 loop is CASSLDRDFTGELFF. The DNA of the CDR3 is TGTGCCAGCAGCTTGGACAGGGATTTCACCGGGGAGCTGTTTTTT.

For the CDR3, the DNA is TGCGCCAGCAGCCAAGATCGGACTAGCTCCTACAATGAGCAGTTCTTC. Its protein is CASSQDRTSSYNEQFF. This chain joins TRBV4-3 and TRBJ2-1; 7 bases are a match to TRBD2. CDR1 and CDR2 (germline): LGHNA, YSLEER. The CDR3 sequence is 16 residues long. The J segment lost 0 bases and the V segment lost 0 bases, leaving 2 bases of the junction unmatched.

The CDR3 nucleotides read TGTGCCAGCAGCTTAGCCCGTACAGGGGGCCGGTACGAGCAGTACTTC. This translates into CASSLARTGGRYEQYF. The chain carries TRBV11-3 and TRBJ2-7; 9 nucleotides align to TRBD1. Germline V CDR1 and CDR2: SGHNT, YENEEA. The CDR3 contains 16 residues. V shed 1 base, J shed 4 bases, and the junction held 8 bases outside the gene matches.

The chain carries TRBV14 and TRBJ1-2; 7 nucleotides match TRBD1. This CDR3 contains 16 residues. The V and J ends lost 2 bases and 4 bases, in that order; junction bases with no gene match: 10. CDR1 SGHDN and CDR2 FVKESK come from the germline V gene. The CDR3: CASSQLSGGSLYGYTF. CDR3 nucleotide sequence: TGTGCCAGCAGCCAATTGTCAGGGGGTTCCCTCTATGGCTACACCTTC.

The rearrangement joins TRBV7-9 to TRBJ1-3, with 9 bases fitting TRBD1. Trimming took 4 bases from V and 2 from J; bases not matched to a gene: 6. The CDR3 has 16 amino acids. CDR1 is SEHNR, CDR2 FQNEAQ, per germline (reference sequence). This CDR3 is CASSSSHRGPGNTIYF. In DNA, the CDR3 is TGTGCCAGCAGCTCCTCTCACAGGGGGCCTGGAAACACCATATATTTT.

This chain joins TRBV5-4 and TRBJ2-5, with 11 bases lining up with TRBD2. This CDR3 has 16 amino acids. Germline assignment: CDR1 SGHNT and CDR2 YYREEE (reference sequence). Trimming cost V 5 bases and J 5 bases; bases outside gene matches: 11. CDR3 nucleotide sequence: TGTGCCAGCAGTCAGAAGGGACTAGCGGTATGTGAGACCCAGTACTTC. It yields the protein CASSQKGLAVCETQYF.

This chain uses TRBV4-3 with TRBJ2-1; D remains ambiguous. Germline loops: CDR1 LGHNA, CDR2 YSLEER. The ends were cut back, 3 bases at V and 2 bases at J, with 17 bases in the middle. The CDR3 contains 17 residues. CDR3 sequence: CASSHRRFEPPYNEQFF. The DNA of the CDR3 is TGCGCCAGCAGCCACCGCAGGTTCGAGCCCCCCTACAATGAGCAGTTCTTC.

The genes are TRBV4-3 and TRBJ1-1; TRBD1 matches 8 bases. This CDR3 has 18 residues. The germline V gene encodes CDR1 LGHNA and CDR2 YSLEER. Trimming at V came to 0 bases and at J to 7 bases, leaving 16 bases not matched to a gene. This CDR3 reads CASSQDSHIRDRRDEAFF. CDR3 coding DNA: TGCGCCAGCAGCCAAGATAGCCACATCCGGGACAGGCGAGATGAAGCTTTCTTT.

This chain links TRBV15 with TRBJ1-2; the match to TRBD1 covers 9 bases. V was pared by 1 base and J by 0 bases, with 9 bases of the junction left unmatched. This CDR3 has 18 residues. Germline CDR1 is LNHNV and CDR2 is YYDKDF (reference sequence). CDR3: CATSRASGTGNPNYGYTF. CDR3 DNA sequence: TGTGCCACCAGCAGAGCCTCCGGGACAGGGAACCCTAACTATGGCTACACCTTC.

This chain links TRBV4-1 with TRBJ2-1, with 7 bases aligning to TRBD2. Looked up from germline, CDR1 is MGHRA and CDR2 is YSYEKL. After removal of 1 base from V and 8 bases from J, the junction contained 14 bases not matched to a gene. This CDR3 has 17 residues. The CDR3 spells CASSQVKRDLYFDEQFF. In nucleotides, the CDR3 is TGCGCCAGCAGCCAAGTGAAGCGGGATCTTTATTTCGATGAGCAGTTCTTC.

This chain uses TRBV7-2 with TRBJ2-1; 12 nucleotides line up with TRBD1. J lost 7 bases, V lost 5 bases, and 9 bases had no gene match. The germline V gene has CDR1 SGHTA and CDR2 FQGNSA. This CDR3 is built from 16 residues. CDR3 in amino acids: CASSPPGQGAGNEQFF. In DNA form, the CDR3 reads TGTGCCAGCAGCCCTCCGGGACAGGGGGCTGGGAATGAGCAGTTCTTC.

The rearrangement links TRBV21-1 to TRBJ2-5; the table calls TRBD2, which could not be checked here. TRBV21-1 is classified as a pseudogene. The CDR3 is made up of 18 amino acids. The CDR3: CASSKGPLGGSGQETQYF. As DNA, the CDR3 is TGTGCCAGCAGCAAAGGGCCCCTTGGGGGTAGCGGCCAAGAGACCCAGTACTTC.

The chain carries TRBV5-4 and TRBJ2-7; D perhaps matches TRBD2 (5 bases). The CDR3 length is 17 residues. Trimming cost V 4 bases and J 0 bases, with 20 bases left between them. Looked up from germline, CDR1 is SGHNT and CDR2 is YYREEE (reference sequence). The CDR3 here is CASSLRGPPAVSYEQYF. The CDR3 DNA is TGTGCCAGCAGCCTCAGAGGGCCCCCGGCGGTCTCCTACGAGCAGTACTTC.

This chain connects TRBV19 to TRBJ1-1; possible D gene TRBD1, 6 bases. V lost 3 bases, J lost 1 base, and 12 bases lay in between. This CDR3 has 15 amino acids. CDR1 LNHDA and CDR2 SQIVND come from the germline V gene (reference sequence). DNA of the CDR3: TGTGCCAGTAGTATTTCCCCGACAGGGAACACTGAAGCTTTCTTT. Encoded protein: CASSISPTGNTEAFF.

The chain combines TRBV6-1 with TRBJ2-7, with D perhaps matching TRBD2 (5 bases). The V and J ends lost 6 bases and 5 bases respectively, with 20 bases between them. Germline V lookup: CDR1 MNHNS, CDR2 SASEGT. The CDR3 length is 15 residues. CDR3 in amino acids: CASSLLGGRIDEQYF. The CDR3 nucleotides read TGTGCCAGCAGCCTACTCGGAGGTAGGATCGACGAGCAGTACTTC.

This sequence joins TRBV14 and TRBJ2-2; 14 nucleotides agree with TRBD2. This CDR3 has 17 amino acids. J gave up 7 bases and V 0 bases, and 4 bases lay outside the gene matches. Germline V gene lookup returns CDR1 SGHDN and CDR2 FVKESK. The CDR3 DNA sequence: TGTGCCAGCAGCCAAGATTGGACTAGCGGGAGGCACGGGGAGCTGTTTTTT. As protein: CASSQDWTSGRHGELFF. Full variable domain (missing parts from reference TRBV14 and TRBJ2-2): EAGVTQFPSHSVIEKGQTVTLRCDPISGHDNLYWYRRVMGKEIKFLLHFVKESKQDESGMPNNRFLAERTGGTYSTLKVQPAELEDSGVYFCASSQDWTSGRHGELFFGEGSRLTVL.

V and J are TRBV9 and TRBJ1-2, with a possible D match to TRBD1 (6 bases). V lost 0 bases, J lost 4 bases, and 13 bases lay in between. Germline V gene lookup returns CDR1 SGDLS and CDR2 YYNGEE. This CDR3 contains 15 residues. The CDR3 DNA reads TGTGCCAGCAGCGTAGTGGCAGGGGATAGCTATGGCTACACCTTC. Its translation: CASSVVAGDSYGYTF.

V usage is TRBV7-9 and J usage is TRBJ2-7; TRBD2 matches at 10 bases. Trimming at V came to 5 bases and at J to 2 bases, leaving 6 bases not matched to a gene. Per germline, CDR1 SEHNR and CDR2 FQNEAQ (reference sequence). The CDR3 is made up of 15 amino acids. CDR3 region: CASSHGLAETYEQYF. The CDR3 coding sequence is TGTGCCAGCAGCCACGGACTAGCGGAGACCTACGAGCAGTACTTC. The variable domain in full, completed from reference TRBV7-9 and TRBJ2-7, reads DTGVSQNPRHKITKRGQNVTFRCDPISEHNRLYWYRQTLGQGPEFLTYFQNEAQLEKSRLLSDRFSAERPKGSFSTLEIQRTEQGDSAMYLCASSHGLAETYEQYFGPGTRLTVT.

This clone showed up just a few times. This rearrangement joins TRBV19 to TRBJ2-1, with a possible D match to TRBD2 (6 bases). With 6 bases removed from V and 5 bases from J, the gap between germline ends came to 17 bases. This CDR3 is built from 15 residues. From germline, CDR1 is LNHDA and CDR2 SQIVND (reference sequence). CDR3 DNA sequence: TGTGCCAGTAGGACTAGGACCGACGGGGACAATGAGCAGTTCTTC. Translation: CASRTRTDGDNEQFF.

The V gene is TRBV9, the J gene TRBJ2-7; the D gene is possibly TRBD2 (5 bases). The CDR3 is made up of 15 amino acids. Trimming removed 0 bases from V and 0 bases from J, with 10 bases in between. Germline V CDR1 and CDR2: SGDLS, YYNGEE. This chain's CDR3 is CASSVATGSSYEQYF. The CDR3 bases are TGTGCCAGCAGCGTAGCTACGGGGAGCTCCTACGAGCAGTACTTC. Variable domain in full (rest from reference TRBV9 and TRBJ2-7): DSGVTQTPKHLITATGQRVTLRCSPRSGDLSVYWYQQSLDQGLQFLIQYYNGEERAKGNILERFSAQQFPDLHSELNLSSLELGDSALYFCASSVATGSSYEQYFGPGTRLTVT.

The chain links TRBV11-2 to TRBJ2-7; D is undetermined. V lost 5 bases to trimming and J lost 2 bases, with 7 bases between them. Germline CDR1 SGHAT, CDR2 FQNNGV. This CDR3 has 12 residues. The CDR3 sequence is CASSLAPYEQYF. CDR3 nucleotides: TGTGCCAGCAGCCTGGCCCCCTACGAGCAGTACTTC. The full variable domain, in which reference TRBV11-2 and TRBJ2-7 provide the parts outside the CDR3, is EAGVAQSPRYKIIEKRQSVAFWCNPISGHATLYWYQQILGQGPKLLIQFQNNGVVDDSQLPKDRFSAERLKGVDSTLKIQPAKLEDSAVYLCASSLAPYEQYFGPGTRLTVT.

J is TRBJ2-2 and V is TRBV19; 11 positions match TRBD2. Germline V gene lookup returns CDR1 LNHDA and CDR2 SQIVND (reference sequence). The CDR3 extends over 20 amino acids. Trimming took 3 bases from V and 2 from J; bases not matched to a gene: 14. This CDR3 is CASSISGTGTSGENTGELFF. The DNA for the CDR3 is TGTGCCAGTAGTATCTCCGGGACAGGGACTAGCGGAGAAAACACCGGGGAGCTGTTTTTT. Using reference TRBV19 and TRBJ2-2 for the parts outside the CDR3, the full variable domain is DGGITQSPKYLFRKEGQNVTLSCEQNLNHDAMYWYRQDPGQGLRLIYYSQIVNDFQKGDIAEGYSVSREKKESFPLTVTSAQKNPTAFYLCASSISGTGTSGENTGELFFGEGSRLTVL.

The chain links TRBV7-2 to TRBJ2-7, with a weak D call TRBD1 (5 bases). The length of the CDR3 is 17 residues. Germline V gene lookup returns CDR1 SGHTA and CDR2 FQGNSA. The ends were cut back, 2 bases at V and 1 base at J, with 18 bases in the middle. The CDR3 region is CASSLPRGAVRSYEQYF. The CDR3 bases are TGTGCCAGCAGCTTACCCCGTGGGGCAGTGCGATCCTACGAGCAGTACTTC.

CDR3 sequence: CASSARHDSYEQYF. In nucleotides, the CDR3 is TGTGCCAGCAGCGCCCGACACGACTCCTACGAGCAGTACTTC. V is TRBV9 and J is TRBJ2-7; D is uncertain. Germline V gives CDR1 SGDLS, CDR2 YYNGEE. The CDR3 has 14 residues. V dropped 3 bases and J dropped 0 bases, with 10 bases sitting between them.

The gene calls are TRBV15 and TRBJ2-1; D perhaps matches TRBD1 (6 bases). The CDR3 extends over 15 amino acids. The V and J ends lost 0 bases and 0 bases respectively, with 6 bases between them. Germline-derived CDR1 and CDR2 are LNHNV and YYDKDF (reference sequence). CDR3 nucleotides: TGTGCCACCAGCAGAGACAGGGGCTCCTACAATGAGCAGTTCTTC. Amino acid sequence: CATSRDRGSYNEQFF.

This clone was recorded only once. The CDR3 coding sequence is TGCGCCAGCAGCTTGGCCAGTCAGAACACTGAAGCTTTCTTT. Translating gives CASSLASQNTEAFF. V gene TRBV5-1 combines with J gene TRBJ1-1; D not resolved. The CDR3 has 14 residues. CDR1 is SGHRS and CDR2 is YFSETQ in the germline V gene. The V gene lost 0 bases and the J gene lost 1 base, with 7 bases spanning the gap.